This T cell receptor beta chain originates from a study of blood T cell repertoires in COVID-19. Study as a whole: Nucleic acid was either cDNA or gDNA, and it came from T cells, B-cell-depleted T cells, or PBMCs.

This table comes from immunoSEQ multiplex PCR, and its TCRdb copy is limited to in-frame clones, with some not included. Among roughly 140,000 clones listed, 80% to 90% were seen once. A single count supports this clone. This clonotype originated in a woman in her fifties or sixties in a cohort sampled during active or convalescent COVID-19. Sequencing was carried out using peripheral blood.

The CDR3 DNA reads TGTGCCAGCAGGACACGGAACTACGAGCAGTACTTC. Encoded protein: CASRTRNYEQYF. The V and J genes are TRBV6-5 and TRBJ2-7; no reliable D call. Trimming removed 6 bases at V and 3 bases at J, with 9 bases between. Germline CDR1 and CDR2: MNHEY and SVGAGI. The CDR3 is 12 amino acids.